This T cell receptor beta chain derives from a study of CD8+ T cells in alopecia areata. Extracted from the samples, RNA was reverse transcribed into cDNA to serve as the sequencing template. Here immunoSEQ multiplex PCR was the method, and the copy in TCRdb shows in-frame clones only, minus some. The table includes hundreds of thousands of clones, approximately 70% detected once. Treatment meaning: oral pan-JAK inhibitor, 5-10 mg twice daily. Per germline, CDR1 GTSNPN and CDR2 SVGIG (reference sequence). The CDR3 consists of 13 residues. V dropped 0 bases and J dropped 4 bases, with 7 bases sitting between them. This clone appeared once. Antigen specificity is unknown. General study results and limits: Among the top 100, expanded CD8+ clones, as well as scalp clonality, were significantly decreased by tofacitinib.

The TCR was taken from a human donor with alopecia areata. The chain has TRBV30 and TRBJ1-5; D gene uncertain. The sample consisted of CD4+ T cells sorted from blood, taken at approximately week 44, from a patient treated with tofacitinib. In nucleotides, the CDR3 is TGTGCCTGGAGTGTACATCGGAATCAGCCCCAGCATTTT. Translated: CAWSVHRNQPQHF.